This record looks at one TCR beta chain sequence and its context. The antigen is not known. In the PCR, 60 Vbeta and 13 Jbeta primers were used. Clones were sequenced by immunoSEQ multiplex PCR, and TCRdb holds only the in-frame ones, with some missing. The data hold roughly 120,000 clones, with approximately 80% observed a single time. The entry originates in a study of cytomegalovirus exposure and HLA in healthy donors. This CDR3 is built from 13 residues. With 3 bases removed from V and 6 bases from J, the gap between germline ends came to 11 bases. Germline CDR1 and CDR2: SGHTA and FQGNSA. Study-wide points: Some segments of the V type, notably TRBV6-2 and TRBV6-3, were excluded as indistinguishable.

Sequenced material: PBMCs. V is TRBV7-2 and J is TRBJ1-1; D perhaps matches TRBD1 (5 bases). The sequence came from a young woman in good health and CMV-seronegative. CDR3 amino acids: CASSFTRGAEAFF. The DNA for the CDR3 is TGTGCCAGCAGCTTTACAAGGGGCGCTGAAGCTTTCTTT.